This entry lists 30 T cell receptor beta chains sequenced from one sample in a study of CD8 T cells in Susac syndrome. RNA totalling about 0.45 to 1 ug underwent reverse transcription with random hexamers. TCRdb re-called the immunoSEQ multiplex PCR reads through MiXCR, storing one row per CDR3 protein. In the table there are around 160,000 distinct CDR3 sequences, roughly 93% of which are singletons. The specimen sequenced was CD4+ T cells from PBMCs. The receptors come from a human donor in good health.

The V and J genes are TRBV9 and TRBJ2-3, with TRBD2 identical over 7 bases. The V and J ends lost 2 bases and 8 bases, in that order; junction bases with no gene match: 8. Germline V lookup: CDR1 SGDLS, CDR2 YYNGEE. This CDR3 has 14 residues. CDR3 nucleotide sequence: TGTGCCAGCAGCGTCGAGACTGCGGGGGTTACGCAGTATTTT. Translation gives CASSVETAGVTQYF.

This chain connects TRBV20-1 to TRBJ2-2; TRBD1 aligns across 8 bases. The CDR3 loop spans 13 amino acids. Losses at the gene ends were 1 base for V and 7 bases for J; bases not matched to a gene: 2. Germline V CDR1 and CDR2: DFQATT, SNEGSKA (reference sequence). The CDR3 bases are TGCAGTGCTAGAGGACAGGGGATCGGGGAGCTGTTTTTT. It encodes CSARGQGIGELFF.

J is TRBJ1-4 and V is TRBV12-3 or TRBV12-4, with a possible D match to TRBD1 (6 bases). This CDR3 is built from 13 residues. V gave up 8 bases and J gave up 8 bases, with 15 bases separating them. CDR3 sequence: CASGPRGGEKLFF. The CDR3 DNA reads as TGTGCCAGCGGGCCGAGGGGGGGCGAAAAACTGTTTTTT.

This rearrangement joins TRBV11-2 to TRBJ2-3; D gene unclear. The CDR3 spans 15 residues. Germline CDR1 SGHAT, CDR2 FQNNGV. Trimming removed 5 bases from V and 5 bases from J, with 17 bases in between. The CDR3 nucleotides are TGTGCCAGCAGCCTTAACCGGGCCCTCGAAGATACGCAGTATTTT. This sequence encodes CASSLNRALEDTQYF.

This sequence joins TRBV29-1 and TRBJ1-2; 7 positions agree with TRBD1. The CDR3 spans 12 residues. Germline assignment: CDR1 SQVTM and CDR2 ANQGSEA. With 4 bases clipped from V and 12 bases from J, the junction kept 11 bases outside the gene matches. The CDR3 region has the DNA TGCAGCGTTGCGACAGGGCACTCCGATAACACCTTC. Protein sequence: CSVATGHSDNTF.

The V call is TRBV5-4, the J call TRBJ2-4; TRBD1 matches 7 bases. V trimming: 4 bases; J trimming: 5 bases; junction bases outside the gene matches: 6. The germline gives CDR1 SGHNT, CDR2 YYREEE (reference sequence). The CDR3 length is 14 residues. The CDR3 reads CASSTGTVQNIQYF. CDR3 nucleotide sequence: TGTGCCAGCAGCACTGGGACAGTGCAAAACATTCAGTACTTC.

This clonotype appeared a single time. CDR3 DNA: TGTGCCAGCAGTTATAAGGGTCATCTGTACTTC. It yields the protein CASSYKGHLYF. The chain recombines TRBV6-2 or TRBV6-3 with TRBJ2-4; D gene unclear. Trimming stripped 3 bases from V and 15 bases from J, with 12 bases between. The CDR3 is made up of 11 amino acids. The germline CDR1 and CDR2 sequences are MNHEY and SVGEGT.

The chain employs TRBV7-7 and TRBJ2-5, with 7 bases that match TRBD1. This CDR3 has 13 residues. CDR1 is SSHAT and CDR2 is FNYEAQ in the germline V gene (reference sequence). With 3 bases clipped from V and 4 bases from J, the junction kept 2 bases outside the gene matches. CDR3 protein: CASSFQGVETQYF. CDR3 sequence (DNA): TGTGCCAGCAGCTTCCAGGGGGTAGAGACCCAGTACTTC.

CDR3 bases: TGTGCCAGCAGGCAACAGGGGGCTGGAAAAGAGACCCAGTACTTC. This encodes CASRQQGAGKETQYF. This chain uses TRBV6-2 or TRBV6-3 with TRBJ2-5; 9 bases align to TRBD1. Losses at the gene ends were 6 bases for V and 3 bases for J; bases not matched to a gene: 8. CDR1 MNHEY and CDR2 SVGEGT come from the germline V gene. The CDR3 has 15 amino acids.

This chain links TRBV6-5 with TRBJ2-2; no clear D gene. Deletions cut 1 base from V and 1 base from J, with 7 bases between. Per the germline V gene, CDR1 is MNHEY and CDR2 is SVGAGI. This CDR3 has 15 amino acids. CDR3 nucleotides: TGTGCCAGCAGTTACTGGGGTGGGAACACCGGGGAGCTGTTTTTT. Amino acid sequence: CASSYWGGNTGELFF.

A note on this clonotype: Germline is not matched at one junction end, which may reflect a read error. The chain links TRBV14 to TRBJ2-5; 12 bases map to TRBD1. The CDR3 loop spans 15 amino acids. Germline V gene sequence: CDR1 SGHDN, CDR2 FVKESK. The CDR3 reads CASSQGTGGSETQYF. The CDR3 DNA sequence: TGTGCCAGCAGTCAAGGGACAGGGGGCTCGGAGACCCAGTACTTC.

The chain carries TRBV3-1 and TRBJ1-2; 10 bases match TRBD1. J was trimmed by 7 bases and V by 7 bases; bases with no gene match: 9. Germline lookup yields CDR1 LGHDT and CDR2 YNNKEL (reference sequence). This CDR3 spans 14 amino acids. The CDR3 region is CASTSLGQGSGYTF. CDR3 DNA: TGTGCCAGCACCTCACTGGGACAGGGGTCTGGCTACACCTTC.

V gene TRBV29-1 combines with J gene TRBJ1-1, with 7 bases matching TRBD1. The CDR3 is 13 amino acids. Looked up from germline, CDR1 is SQVTM and CDR2 is ANQGSEA. J gave up 1 base and V 5 bases, and 4 bases lay outside the gene matches. The CDR3 DNA reads as TGCAGCGTTCATGGGACAGCGAACACTGAAGCTTTCTTT. This sequence encodes CSVHGTANTEAFF.

The gene calls are TRBV20-1 and TRBJ2-7; no definite D call. The CDR3 covers 12 residues. CDR1 DFQATT and CDR2 SNEGSKA come from the germline V gene (reference sequence). Trimming removed 2 bases from V and 4 bases from J, with 9 bases in between. The DNA for the CDR3 is TGCAGTGCTAGACAATTAGGGTACGAGCAGTACTTC. Its translation: CSARQLGYEQYF.

This chain links TRBV5-1 with TRBJ2-3, with TRBD2 matching 8 bases. Germline CDR1 and CDR2: SGHRS and YFSETQ. The CDR3 has 15 residues. The J segment lost 7 bases and the V segment lost 5 bases, leaving 12 bases of the junction unmatched. The CDR3 region has the DNA TGCGCCAGCAGAAAAGCGGGGGCCCCATCAAATACGCAGTATTTT. Residues: CASRKAGAPSNTQYF.

This clonotype was recorded only once. The V call is TRBV20-1, the J call TRBJ2-5; D gene unclear. This CDR3 spans 13 amino acids. CDR1 and CDR2 from the germline V gene are DFQATT and SNEGSKA (reference sequence). The CDR3 protein is CSADRVVQETQYF. The CDR3 DNA reads TGCAGCGCCGATCGGGTAGTACAAGAGACCCAGTACTTC.

The chain uses TRBV12-3 or TRBV12-4 and TRBJ1-6; 9 positions match TRBD1. This CDR3 spans 16 amino acids. Trimming cost V 8 bases and J 6 bases; bases outside gene matches: 11. CDR3 DNA: TGTGCCAGCGGCGGGCCGGGACAGGGACTTAATTCACCCCTCCACTTT. The encoded protein is CASGGPGQGLNSPLHF.

The V call is TRBV11-2, the J call TRBJ2-1, with 9 bases aligning to TRBD1. Germline CDR1 is SGHAT and CDR2 is FQNNGV. V dropped 10 bases and J dropped 3; count of bases not matched to a gene: 4. The CDR3 totals 13 residues. DNA of the CDR3: TGTGCCACTAGGGGACAGGGCTACAATGAGCAGTTCTTC. Protein product: CATRGQGYNEQFF.

The rearrangement uses TRBV20-1 and TRBJ2-7; TRBD1 is a possible D gene (6 bases). Per the germline V gene, CDR1 is DFQATT and CDR2 is SNEGSKA (reference sequence). The V gene lost 0 bases and the J gene lost 4 bases, with 19 bases spanning the gap. This CDR3 comprises 16 residues. In nucleotides, the CDR3 is TGCAGTGCTAGAGATCTTCTGGGAGAGGACAGTTACGAGCAGTACTTC. Translated: CSARDLLGEDSYEQYF.

The CDR3 region has the DNA TGTGCCAGCAGCTTAGCGCGGGGTTCGGGGGAGCAGTACTTC. Protein: CASSLARGSGEQYF. This chain joins TRBV7-6 and TRBJ2-7, with D maybe TRBD2 (6 bases). The germline CDR1 and CDR2 sequences are SGHVS and FNYEAQ. This CDR3 has 14 amino acids. V lost 0 bases and J lost 7, with 13 bases in between. The entire variable domain, with the rest obtained from reference TRBV7-6 and TRBJ2-7, is as follows: GAGVSQSPRYKVTKRGQDVALRCDPISGHVSLYWYRQALGQGPEFLTYFNYEAQQDKSGLPNDRFSAERPEGSISTLTIQRTEQRDSAMYRCASSLARGSGEQYFGPGTRLTVT.

The gene calls are TRBV5-6 and TRBJ2-1; D not certain. V was trimmed by 6 bases and J by 4 bases, leaving 14 bases between them. This CDR3 comprises 14 residues. Per the germline V gene, CDR1 is SGHDT and CDR2 is YYEEEE. In DNA, the CDR3 is TGTGCCAGCACCCTCCGACTCCGATACAATGAGCAGTTCTTC. This codes for CASTLRLRYNEQFF.

This sequence joins TRBV5-1 and TRBJ2-7; D is undetermined. The V gene lost 1 base and the J gene lost 7 bases, with 6 bases spanning the gap. Germline V CDR1 and CDR2: SGHRS, YFSETQ. CDR3 size: 11 residues. The CDR3 sequence: CASSLWVEQYF. The CDR3 coding sequence is TGCGCCAGCAGCTTGTGGGTGGAGCAGTACTTC.

J is TRBJ2-1 and V is TRBV19; D perhaps matches TRBD2 (6 bases). V was clipped by 7 bases and J by 9 bases, with 16 bases between them. Germline-derived CDR1 and CDR2 are LNHDA and SQIVND (reference sequence). This CDR3 spans 13 amino acids. This CDR3 reads CASKIGSSGEQFF. CDR3 nucleotides: TGTGCCAGTAAAATCGGGAGCTCTGGTGAGCAGTTCTTC.

CDR3 amino acids: CASRGQNTGELFF. The CDR3 coding sequence is TGTGCCAGCAGGGGACAGAACACCGGGGAGCTGTTTTTT. The chain recombines TRBV2 with TRBJ2-2, with D possibly being TRBD1 (6 bases). The CDR3 spans 13 residues. The V gene lost 6 bases and the J gene lost 1 base, with 6 bases spanning the gap. Germline CDR1 is SNHLY and CDR2 is FYNNEI.

The chain couples TRBV6-5 to TRBJ1-3, with no clear D. This CDR3 has 13 amino acids. Trimming pared 7 bases from V and 4 bases from J, leaving 11 bases between. Per the germline V gene, CDR1 is MNHEY and CDR2 is SVGAGI. The CDR3 protein is CASTLALGNTIYF. The DNA of the CDR3 is TGTGCCAGCACCTTGGCACTCGGAAACACCATATATTTT.

This clonotype was recorded only once. V and J are TRBV10-2 and TRBJ1-5, with D tentatively TRBD1 (5 bases). Germline V gene sequence: CDR1 WSHSY, CDR2 SAAADI. The V and J ends lost 4 bases and 5 bases respectively, with 9 bases between them. The CDR3 sequence is 13 residues long. CDR3 DNA sequence: TGCGCCAGCAGTGGTCGGGGCGATCAGCCCCAGCATTTT. Encoded protein: CASSGRGDQPQHF.

The chain recombines TRBV6-1 with TRBJ2-7; D is perhaps TRBD2 (6 bases). The CDR3 runs 15 residues. Germline CDR1 reads MNHNS; CDR2 reads SASEGT. V dropped 7 bases and J dropped 0 bases, with 16 bases sitting between them. The CDR3, as DNA: TGTGCCAGCATTAAAGGGGACTCGAGCTCCTACGAGCAGTACTTC. Translated: CASIKGDSSSYEQYF.

The rearrangement links TRBV5-1 to TRBJ2-3; D ambiguous. Trimming took 0 bases from V and 2 from J, leaving 10 bases between them. CDR1 is SGHRS and CDR2 is YFSETQ in the germline V gene. CDR3 length: 15 residues. The CDR3 coding sequence is TGCGCCAGCAGCTTGGAAATGGTCCCCACAGATACGCAGTATTTT. This gives the protein CASSLEMVPTDTQYF.

This rearrangement joins TRBV4-1 to TRBJ2-1, with 8 bases matching TRBD2. V dropped 2 bases and J dropped 9; count of bases not matched to a gene: 12. This CDR3 comprises 16 residues. Germline CDR1 and CDR2: MGHRA and YSYEKL. CDR3 bases: TGCGCCAGCAGCCAACTCACTCCGGGACTAGGAGTTGAGCAGTTCTTC. Its protein product is CASSQLTPGLGVEQFF.

The rearrangement joins TRBV7-9 to TRBJ2-3; D is unclear. CDR1 is SEHNR, CDR2 FQNEAQ, per germline (reference sequence). V lost 1 base and J lost 7, with 12 bases in between. The CDR3 is 14 amino acids. In DNA form, the CDR3 reads TGTGCCAGCAGCTTAGACGGTTTCTGGAATACGCAGTATTTT. Amino acids: CASSLDGFWNTQYF. Supplemented by reference TRBV7-9 and TRBJ2-3, the full variable domain reads DTGVSQNPRHKITKRGQNVTFRCDPISEHNRLYWYRQTLGQGPEFLTYFQNEAQLEKSRLLSDRFSAERPKGSFSTLEIQRTEQGDSAMYLCASSLDGFWNTQYFGPGTRLTVL.